This TCR beta chain was profiled in a study of CD8+ T cells in alopecia areata. Whole-study results and caveats: TCR sharing was clearer in mice than between patients, perhaps partly owing to patient HLA diversity. Sequences from scalp samples also cover resident alphabeta T cells of normal skin. Affected scalp, especially in alopecia totalis/universalis, had a higher clonality than normal scalp did.

Worth noting for this clone: The antigen is undetermined.

Germline trimming cut 11 bases from V and 4 bases from J; bases unmatched to any gene: 7. CDR1 and CDR2 from the germline V gene are SNHLY and FYNNEI. The length of the CDR3 is 13 residues. Extracted RNA was reverse transcribed into cDNA, the sequencing template. Some clones are missing from TCRdb's copy, which holds only in-frame ones; the method was immunoSEQ multiplex PCR. The sample has some 4,300 clones; about two thirds are singletons. The source material was skin. The clonotype comes from a human donor in good health. The chain is built from TRBV2 and TRBJ1-5; TRBD1 matches at 8 bases. The CDR3 nucleotides read TGTGCCGGTGGACAGGGCGGAAATCAGCCCCAGCATTTT. Residues: CAGGQGGNQPQHF.